This T cell receptor (beta chain) was sequenced for a study of Ad26.COV2.S vaccination and SARS-CoV-2 variants (dated by TCRdb to the early 2020s). With regard to the full study: Donors in the vaccine arm were drawn from COV1001, a phase I-IIa trial of Ad26.COV2.S in healthy adults that was multicentre, randomized, double-blind and placebo-controlled. Ad26.COV2.S was administered intramuscularly at 5 x 10^10 or 1 x 10^11 viral particles, either as a single shot or as two shots given 56 days apart. Investigators remained blinded to trial group allocation during experiments and outcome assessment. Participants in the trial were split at random into five groups of five each, receiving low-dose or high-dose Ad26.COV2.S once or twice, or else placebo on both occasions. The TCR-sequenced set comprised approximately 32 samples: roughly 19 Ad26.COV2.S vaccine recipients, 5 placebo recipients and 8 SARS-CoV-2 convalescent individuals. TCRbeta repertoire sequencing served as the tool for gauging how specific and how broad the SARS-CoV-2-reactive T cell receptors were following Ad26.COV2.S vaccination. Study-wide conclusions, independent of this receptor: Compared with placebo recipients, Ad26.COV2.S recipients showed higher spike-specific TCR breadth (P = 0.0014). Comparing responses between vaccine doses or regimens was not something the study was powered to do. Comparable non-spike TCR breadth was observed between vaccine and placebo recipients, consistent with only spike being contained in the vaccine. It was noted by the authors that total T cell responses may have been underestimated by the TCR breadth and depth analyses. Substantial breadth of spike-specific CD8+ and CD4+ T cell responses was reported after vaccination.

This specimen's treatment or condition label, per the study, means: about 20 received Ad26.COV2.S at low or high dose, single or two shots; 5 received placebo; per-sample allocation not given. For vaccine and placebo recipients, the sequenced repertoires came from samples collected on day 63 after the first injection. Cohort 1b enrolled 20 to 30 adults aged 18-55 years at a single site in Boston, USA, between 29 July and 7 August 2020. Ad26.COV2.S was a replication-incompetent adenovirus type 26 vector that expressed a prefusion-stabilized SARS-CoV-2 spike protein derived from the original Wuhan strain. On this clone itself: Its antigen is unknown. The sample holds no much larger clone one base away, and base qualities are not on file.

The immunoSEQ Assay was the method used to sequence TCRbeta CDR3 regions. After extraction, genomic DNA underwent amplification by bias-controlled multiplex PCR, followed by high-throughput sequencing. The study's own analysis went as follows. Collapsing and filtering of sequences were performed to quantify the absolute abundance of each unique TCRbeta CDR3 region. T cell fraction was estimated by normalizing TCRbeta template counts to usable DNA, with usable DNA measured through amplification of reference genes found in all nucleated cells. Repertoire TCRs were annotated as SARS-CoV-2-specific by exact matching of V gene, CDR3 amino acid sequence and J gene to a known reactive TCR set. MIRA supplied the reference SARS-CoV-2 TCR set, which was filtered for enrichment in COVID-19-positive ImmuneCODE repertoires so that public or cross-reactive TCRs were removed. Drawing on the MIRA antigens, annotated TCRs were analysed further at the level of specific ORF or position within ORF. Breadth was defined as annotated unique rearrangements over total unique productive rearrangements; depth was the summed frequency of those rearrangements. Two-sided Wilcoxon rank-sum tests were applied when comparing TCR breadth between groups. What TCRdb holds here is the immuneACCESS table cut down to in-frame rearrangements. Part of the clones is not present; checked against another copy, under half of the missing clones reflect an unresolved V gene, and the others are unexplained. V and J calls and clone size come straight from that table; D and trimming were deduced from the DNA. The sample table lists 350,000 to 500,000 clones, nearly 90% of them with a count of one. The ten most abundant clones make up around 2.6% of the sample.

CDR1 SGDLS and CDR2 YYNGEE were looked up in the germline V gene. Taken from cysteine to phenylalanine, the CDR3 has 16 residues. The sequence is cut down to CDR3 DNA, 48 bases in frame from base 1. At the junction V is shortened by 0 bases and J by 4 bases, with 11 bases in between. Sequencing was performed on peripheral blood, taken in a trial of Ad26.COV2.S vaccine versus placebo. The V and J segments used are TRBV9 and TRBJ1-6, with no confident D gene call. This TCR came from a person between 18 and 59 years old who received the Ad26.COV2.S COVID-19 vaccine or a placebo. The sequence in DNA is TGTGCCAGCAGCGTAGGCCCCCCCGCATATAATTCACCCCTCCACTTT. Its coded protein is CASSVGPPAYNSPLHF.